The subject of this entry is one T cell receptor beta chain. The sample belongs to a study of blood T cell repertoires in COVID-19. In the original workflow: Amplified reference gene primers provided the basis for estimating nucleated cell counts. Using immunoSEQ multiplex PCR, the repertoire was profiled, and TCRdb retains in-frame clones only, with some absent. That table supplies the V and J calls and clone size; D and trimming were determined from the DNA. The top ten hold about 3% of the sample, which has roughly 160,000 clones, less than 85% seen once. V lost 3 bases and J lost 3, with 18 bases in between. Germline V gene data show CDR1 as LGHNA and CDR2 as YSLEER. CDR3 length: 16 amino acids.

This chain uses TRBV4-3 with TRBJ2-7, with a tentative D call TRBD2 (7 bases). This sequence was found in a woman over 75 with acute or convalescent COVID-19. The sequenced sample consisted of peripheral blood. The CDR3 nucleotides read TGCGCCAGCAGCCAGTCCCCTCGGGGGGCTGACTACGAGCAGTACTTC. It is translated as CASSQSPRGADYEQYF.